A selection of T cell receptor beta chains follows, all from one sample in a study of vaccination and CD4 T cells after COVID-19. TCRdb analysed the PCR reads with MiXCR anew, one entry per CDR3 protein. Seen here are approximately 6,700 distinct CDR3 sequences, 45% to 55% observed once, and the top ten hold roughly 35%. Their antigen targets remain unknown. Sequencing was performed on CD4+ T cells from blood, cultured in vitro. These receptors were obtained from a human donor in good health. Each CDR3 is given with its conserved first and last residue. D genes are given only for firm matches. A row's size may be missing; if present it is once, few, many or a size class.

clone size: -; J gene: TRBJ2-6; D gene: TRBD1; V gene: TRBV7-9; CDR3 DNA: TGTGCCAGCAGCCCCAGAGGGACAGGGGGAAACTCTGGGGCCAACGTCCTGACTTTC; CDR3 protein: CASSPRGTGGNSGANVLTF
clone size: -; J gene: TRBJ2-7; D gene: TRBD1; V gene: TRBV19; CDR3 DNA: TGTGCCAGTAGTCCTCAGGGACAGGGTTTCTACGAGCAGTACTTC; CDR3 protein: CASSPQGQGFYEQYF
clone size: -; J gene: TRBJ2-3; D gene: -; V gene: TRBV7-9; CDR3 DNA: TGTGCCGGGGACCTACCCTCCGATACGCAGTATTTT; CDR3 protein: CAGDLPSDTQYF
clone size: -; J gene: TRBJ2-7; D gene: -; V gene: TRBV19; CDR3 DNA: TGTGCCAGTAGTATTGGGGCAGGCTGGGAGCAGTACTTC; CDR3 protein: CASSIGAGWEQYF
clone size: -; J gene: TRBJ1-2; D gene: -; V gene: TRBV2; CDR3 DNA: TGTGCCAGCAGTGCACAGGGAGCTAACTATGGCTACACCTTC; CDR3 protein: CASSAQGANYGYTF
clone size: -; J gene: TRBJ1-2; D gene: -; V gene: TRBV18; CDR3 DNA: TGTGCCAGCTCACCACCGTGGGGGGGCAATATTGGCTACACCTTC; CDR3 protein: CASSPPWGGNIGYTF
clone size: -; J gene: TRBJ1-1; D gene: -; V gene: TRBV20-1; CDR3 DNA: TGCAGTGCTAGAAACTCCAGGGGCATTGACACTGAAGCTTTCTTT; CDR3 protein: CSARNSRGIDTEAFF
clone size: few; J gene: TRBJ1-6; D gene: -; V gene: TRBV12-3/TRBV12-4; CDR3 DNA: TGTGCCAGCAGTTTAGGGCAGTATAATTCACCCCTCCACTTT; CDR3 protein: CASSLGQYNSPLHF
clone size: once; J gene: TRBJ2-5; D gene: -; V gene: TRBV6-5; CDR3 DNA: TGTGCCAGCAGTTACTCGCCAGGGGAAGAGACCCAGTACTTC; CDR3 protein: CASSYSPGEETQYF
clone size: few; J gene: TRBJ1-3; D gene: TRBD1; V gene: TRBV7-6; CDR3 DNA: TGTGCCAGCAGCTCATCGCCGACAGGGGCTGGAAACACCATATATTTT; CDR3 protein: CASSSSPTGAGNTIYF
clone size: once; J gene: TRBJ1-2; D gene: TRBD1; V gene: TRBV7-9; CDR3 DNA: TGTGCCAGCCAACGCTTTGGGGACAGGGCTGGCTACACCTTC; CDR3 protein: CASQRFGDRAGYTF
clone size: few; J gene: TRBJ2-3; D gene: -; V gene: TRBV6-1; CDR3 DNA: TGTGCCAGCAGTGAAAGCGGAAGGGGGTTTTATACGCAGTATTTT; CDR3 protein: CASSESGRGFYTQYF
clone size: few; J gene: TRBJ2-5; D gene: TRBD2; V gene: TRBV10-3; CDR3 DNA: TGTGCCATCAGAACTAGCGAAGAGACCCAGTACTTC; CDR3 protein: CAIRTSEETQYF
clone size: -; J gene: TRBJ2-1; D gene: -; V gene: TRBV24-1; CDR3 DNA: TGTGCCACCAGTGACATTAATGAGCAGTTCTTC; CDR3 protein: CATSDINEQFF
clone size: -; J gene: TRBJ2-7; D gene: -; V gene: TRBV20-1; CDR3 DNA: TGCAGTGCGGGGACAAGAATCTACGAGCAGTACTTC; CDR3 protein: CSAGTRIYEQYF
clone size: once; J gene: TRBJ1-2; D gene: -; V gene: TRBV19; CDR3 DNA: TGTGCCAGTAGAAATACAGGCTCCCAACACTATGGCTACACCTTC; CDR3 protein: CASRNTGSQHYGYTF
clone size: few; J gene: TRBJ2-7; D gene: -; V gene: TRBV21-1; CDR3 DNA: TGTGCCAGCAGCAATAAAAGCGGAAGGGTCTACGAGCAGTACTTC; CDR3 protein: CASSNKSGRVYEQYF
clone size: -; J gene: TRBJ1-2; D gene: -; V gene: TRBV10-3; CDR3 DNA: TGTGCCATCAGTGAAGTGATTGGCTACACCTTC; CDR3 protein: CAISEVIGYTF
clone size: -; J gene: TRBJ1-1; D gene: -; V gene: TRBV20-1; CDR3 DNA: TGCAGTGCTAGTGAATTTGCAGGCCGGGGCCAAGCTTTCTTT; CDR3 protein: CSASEFAGRGQAFF
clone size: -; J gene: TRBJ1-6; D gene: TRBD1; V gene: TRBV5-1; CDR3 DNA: TGCGCCAGCAGCTTGGGTCTGGACAGGGCGCCTTCACCCCTCCACTTT; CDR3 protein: CASSLGLDRAPSPLHF
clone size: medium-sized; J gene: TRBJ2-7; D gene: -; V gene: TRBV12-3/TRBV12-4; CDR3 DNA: TGTGCCAGCACCCGGGGATTCGAGCAGTACTTC; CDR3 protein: CASTRGFEQYF
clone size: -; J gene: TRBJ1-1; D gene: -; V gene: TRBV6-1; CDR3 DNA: TGTGCCAGCAGTGAAGTGGGTTGGGGAAACACTGAAGCTTTCTTT; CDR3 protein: CASSEVGWGNTEAFF
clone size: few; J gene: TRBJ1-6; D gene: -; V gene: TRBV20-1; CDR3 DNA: TGCAGTGCGGCGGACTATAGGAATTCACCCCTCCACTTT; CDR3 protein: CSAADYRNSPLHF
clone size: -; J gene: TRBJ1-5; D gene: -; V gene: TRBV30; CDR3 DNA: TGTGCCTGGGCCCTTGGGGGGAATCAGCCCCAGCATTTT; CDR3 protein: CAWALGGNQPQHF
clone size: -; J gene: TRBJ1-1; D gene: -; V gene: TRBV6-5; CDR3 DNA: TGTGCCAGCAGTTACGGGGGGTCAGTCAGAACTGAAGCTTTCTTT; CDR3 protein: CASSYGGSVRTEAFF
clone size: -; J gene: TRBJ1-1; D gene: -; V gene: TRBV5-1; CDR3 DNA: TGCGCCAGCAGCTTGGAAATGGGGAACACTGAAGCTCTCTTT; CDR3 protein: CASSLEMGNTEALF
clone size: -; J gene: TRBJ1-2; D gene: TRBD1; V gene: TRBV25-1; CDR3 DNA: TGTGCCAGCAGTTACAGGGGGCACTATGGCTACACCTTC; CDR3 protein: CASSYRGHYGYTF
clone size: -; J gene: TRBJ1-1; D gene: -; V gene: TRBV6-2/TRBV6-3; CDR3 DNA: TGTGCCAGCCTTAAACTCGGGACGTCGGAAGCTTTCTTT; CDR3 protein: CASLKLGTSEAFF
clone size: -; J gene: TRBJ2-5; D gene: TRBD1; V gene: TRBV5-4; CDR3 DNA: TGTGCCAGCAGCTTGGACAGGGGAGAGACCCAGTACTTC; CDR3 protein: CASSLDRGETQYF
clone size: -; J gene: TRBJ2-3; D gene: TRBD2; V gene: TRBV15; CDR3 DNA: TGTGCCACCATGGGGGGGGTCCACACAGATACGCAGTATTTT; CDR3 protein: CATMGGVHTDTQYF
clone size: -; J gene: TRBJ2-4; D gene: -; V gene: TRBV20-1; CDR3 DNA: TGCAGTGCTAGAGTGGTAGGGGCCAAAAACATTCAGTACTTC; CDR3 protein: CSARVVGAKNIQYF
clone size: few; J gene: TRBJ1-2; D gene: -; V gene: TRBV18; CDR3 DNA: TGTGCCAGCTCACCAAGTACAGATGGCTACACCTTC; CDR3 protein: CASSPSTDGYTF
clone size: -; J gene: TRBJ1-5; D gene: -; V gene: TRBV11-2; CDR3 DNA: TGTGCCAGCAGAACGCCTATAGGTCAGCCCCAGCATTTT; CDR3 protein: CASRTPIGQPQHF
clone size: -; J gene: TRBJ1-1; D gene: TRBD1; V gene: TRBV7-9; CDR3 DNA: TGTGCCAGCAGCTTACAGGGGGGTTACACTGAAGCTTTCTTT; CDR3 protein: CASSLQGGYTEAFF
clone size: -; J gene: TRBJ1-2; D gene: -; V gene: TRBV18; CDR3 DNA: TGTGCCAGCTCACCAGGGGCTGGGAACTATGGCTACACCTTC; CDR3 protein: CASSPGAGNYGYTF
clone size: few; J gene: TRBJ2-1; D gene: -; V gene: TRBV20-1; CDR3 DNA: TGCAGTGCTAGAGTGGGGATTCCCTCCTACAATGAGCAGTTCTTC; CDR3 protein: CSARVGIPSYNEQFF
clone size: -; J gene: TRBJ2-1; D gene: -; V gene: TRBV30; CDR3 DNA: TGTGCCTGGAGTGTAAAGTTTGAGCAGTTCTTC; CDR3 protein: CAWSVKFEQFF
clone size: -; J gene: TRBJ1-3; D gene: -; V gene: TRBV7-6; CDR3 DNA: TGTGCCAGCAGCCCCGGGACATCTGGAAACACCATATATTTT; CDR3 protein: CASSPGTSGNTIYF
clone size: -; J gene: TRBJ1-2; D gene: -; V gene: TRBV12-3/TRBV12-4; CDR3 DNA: TGTGCCAGCAGTCCGAATCAGGGCTTTGGCTATGGCTACACCTTC; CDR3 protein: CASSPNQGFGYGYTF
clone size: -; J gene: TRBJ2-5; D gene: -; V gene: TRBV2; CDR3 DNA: TGTGCCAGCGGGGGGAACCAAGAGACCCAGTACTTC; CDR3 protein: CASGGNQETQYF
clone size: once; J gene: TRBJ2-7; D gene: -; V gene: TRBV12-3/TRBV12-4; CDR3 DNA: TGTGCCAGCAGTTTACACAGCTCCTACGAGCAGTACTTC; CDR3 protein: CASSLHSSYEQYF